The present entry profiles one TCR beta chain with its context. Its antigen is currently unknown. The PCR was carried out with 60 Vbeta primers and 13 Jbeta primers. Repertoires were generated with immunoSEQ multiplex PCR, while TCRdb's copy carries only in-frame clones and drops some. The profile shows 200,000 to 250,000 clones, roughly 80% of them singletons. The entry originates in a study of cytomegalovirus exposure and HLA in healthy donors. Study at large: The Caucasian-associated ancestry cluster held under 90% of a few hundred genotyped donors. General study points: There were several of the most significant clusters that appeared linked to common viral pathogens in a later analysis.

The CDR3 runs 14 residues. Germline assignment: CDR1 SNHLY and CDR2 FYNNEI. The V gene end was trimmed by 1 base and the J gene end by 5 bases; junction bases not matched to a gene: 5. Sample: PBMCs. This TCR was recovered from a young woman in good health and CMV-seronegative. J is TRBJ2-7 and V is TRBV2; 7 nucleotides line up with TRBD1. The CDR3 DNA sequence: TGTGCCAGCAGTGAAGGGGTAGGGGGCAACGAGCAGTACTTC. Amino acids: CASSEGVGGNEQYF.